This T cell receptor (beta chain) originates from a study of blood T cell repertoires in COVID-19. Turning to the study itself: Samples came from the United States, Italy and Spain, spanning acute and convalescent COVID-19. Nucleic acid was either cDNA or gDNA, and it came from T cells, B-cell-depleted T cells, or PBMCs.

This CDR3 contains 16 residues. Germline assignment: CDR1 SNHLY and CDR2 FYNNEI. Trimming left V 6 bases short and J 2 bases short, with 18 bases between. Study processing details: Estimation of nucleated cell counts relied on the amplification of reference gene primers. Some clones are missing from TCRdb's copy, which holds only in-frame ones; the method was immunoSEQ multiplex PCR. D and trimming come from the DNA, and the V and J calls and clone size come from that table. Among about 20,000 clones listed, more than 90% were seen once. The specimen was peripheral blood. The rearrangement links TRBV2 to TRBJ2-3; D is possibly TRBD2 (6 bases). The sequence derives from a man aged 65 to 79 with active COVID-19. The CDR3 coding sequence is TGTGCCAGCAGCTTCTGGGGTCGACTAGACACAGATACGCAGTATTTT. Encoded protein: CASSFWGRLDTDTQYF.